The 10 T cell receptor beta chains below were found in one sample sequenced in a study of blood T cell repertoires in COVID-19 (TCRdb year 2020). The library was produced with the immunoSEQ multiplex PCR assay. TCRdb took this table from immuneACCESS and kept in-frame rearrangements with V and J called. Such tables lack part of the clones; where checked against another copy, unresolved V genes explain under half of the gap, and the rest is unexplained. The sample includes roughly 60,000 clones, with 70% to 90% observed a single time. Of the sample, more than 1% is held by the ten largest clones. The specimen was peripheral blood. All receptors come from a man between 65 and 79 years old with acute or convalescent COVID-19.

CDR3 bases: TGTGCCATTAAGAGCGGGGGGAACACCGGGGAGCTGTTTTTT. This codes for CAIKSGGNTGELFF. The rearrangement links TRBV6-5 to TRBJ2-2, with 8 nucleotides matching TRBD2. The germline gives CDR1 MNHEY, CDR2 SVGAGI. The length of the CDR3 is 14 residues. Losses at the gene ends were 10 bases for V and 1 base for J; bases not matched to a gene: 5.

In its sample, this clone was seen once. CDR3 loop: CASSYSKQRSTDTQYF. The CDR3 DNA sequence: TGTGCCAGCAGTTACTCGAAGCAGCGGAGCACAGATACGCAGTATTTT. The chain is built from TRBV6-2 or TRBV6-3 and TRBJ2-3, with D possibly TRBD2 on 5 matching bases. The V gene's germline CDR1 is MNHEY and CDR2 SVGEGT. CDR3 size: 16 residues. Deletions cut 0 bases from V and 0 bases from J, with 10 bases between.

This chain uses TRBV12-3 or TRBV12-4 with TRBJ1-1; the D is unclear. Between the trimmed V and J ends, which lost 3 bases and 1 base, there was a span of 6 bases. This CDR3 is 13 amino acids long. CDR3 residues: CASSLRENTEAFF. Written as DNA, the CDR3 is TGTGCCAGCAGTTTGCGGGAGAACACTGAAGCTTTCTTT.

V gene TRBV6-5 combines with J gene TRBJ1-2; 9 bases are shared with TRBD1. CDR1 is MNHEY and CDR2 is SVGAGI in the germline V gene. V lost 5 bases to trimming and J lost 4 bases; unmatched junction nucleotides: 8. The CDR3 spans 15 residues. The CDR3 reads CASSPTQGAAYGYTF. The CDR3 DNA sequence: TGTGCCAGCAGTCCGACACAGGGGGCGGCCTATGGCTACACCTTC.

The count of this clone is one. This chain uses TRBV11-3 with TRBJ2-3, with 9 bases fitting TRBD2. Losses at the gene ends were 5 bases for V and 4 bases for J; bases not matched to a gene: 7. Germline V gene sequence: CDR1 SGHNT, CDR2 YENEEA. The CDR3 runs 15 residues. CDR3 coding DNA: TGTGCCAGCAGCCCAGGGACTAGCTACGCAGATACGCAGTATTTT. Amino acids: CASSPGTSYADTQYF.

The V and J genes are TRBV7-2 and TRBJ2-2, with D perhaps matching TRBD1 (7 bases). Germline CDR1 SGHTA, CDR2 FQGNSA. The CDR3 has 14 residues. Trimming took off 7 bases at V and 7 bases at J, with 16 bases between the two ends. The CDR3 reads CASTPGGTGGELFF. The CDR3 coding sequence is TGTGCCAGCACTCCAGGGGGGACGGGCGGGGAGCTGTTTTTT.

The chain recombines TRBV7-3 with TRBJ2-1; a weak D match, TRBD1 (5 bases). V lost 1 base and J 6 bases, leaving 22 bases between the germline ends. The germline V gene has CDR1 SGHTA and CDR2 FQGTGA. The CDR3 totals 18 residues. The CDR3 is CASSLIAQGWRVGNEQFF. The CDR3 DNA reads TGTGCCAGCAGCTTAATAGCTCAGGGCTGGCGCGTGGGCAATGAGCAGTTCTTC.

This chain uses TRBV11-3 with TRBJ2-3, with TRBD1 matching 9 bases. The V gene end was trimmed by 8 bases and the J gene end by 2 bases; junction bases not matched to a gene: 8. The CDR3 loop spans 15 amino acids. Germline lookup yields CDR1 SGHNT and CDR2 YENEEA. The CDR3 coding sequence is TGTGCCAGCTCCCCCGGGACAGGGCACACAGATACGCAGTATTTT. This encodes CASSPGTGHTDTQYF.

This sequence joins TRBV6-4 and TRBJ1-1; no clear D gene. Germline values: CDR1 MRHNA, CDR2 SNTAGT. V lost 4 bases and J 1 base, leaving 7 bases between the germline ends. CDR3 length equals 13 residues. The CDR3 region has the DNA TGTGCCAGCAGTGGTAGAGCGAACACTGAAGCTTTCTTT. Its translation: CASSGRANTEAFF.

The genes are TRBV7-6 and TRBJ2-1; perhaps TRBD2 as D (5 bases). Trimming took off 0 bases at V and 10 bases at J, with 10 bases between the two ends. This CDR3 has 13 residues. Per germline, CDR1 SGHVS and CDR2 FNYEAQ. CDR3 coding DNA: TGTGCCAGCAGCTTAGCATCCCCGGGAGAGCAGTTCTTC. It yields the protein CASSLASPGEQFF. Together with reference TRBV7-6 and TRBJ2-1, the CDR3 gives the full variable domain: GAGVSQSPRYKVTKRGQDVALRCDPISGHVSLYWYRQALGQGPEFLTYFNYEAQQDKSGLPNDRFSAERPEGSISTLTIQRTEQRDSAMYRCASSLASPGEQFFGPGTRLTVL.